This T cell receptor beta chain was recorded in a study of CD8 T cells in Susac syndrome. Study-wide points: As acknowledged by the study, its TCR sequencing and HLA analysis included a relatively small number of individuals.

The RNA input was roughly 0.5 to 1 ug, and it was reverse transcribed with random hexamers. The immunoSEQ assay covered 54 Vbeta and 13 Jbeta segments for CDR3. Via MiXCR, TCRdb re-called the immunoSEQ multiplex PCR reads, giving one row per CDR3 protein. The profile covers roughly 180,000 distinct CDR3 sequences, with around 96% appearing a single time and 0.085% to 0.13% taken by the ten largest. From blood CD8+ and CD4+ T cells, the TCR beta chain was sequenced. Matched for age and sex, the controls were healthy donors. CDR1 and CDR2 from the germline V gene are MNHEY and SMNVEV (reference sequence). The CDR3 is 16 amino acids. Losses at the gene ends were 2 bases for V and 9 bases for J; bases not matched to a gene: 13. A note on this clonotype: Its antigen remains unidentified.

This clonotype was sampled from a human donor in good health. The rearrangement uses TRBV27 and TRBJ2-1; 7 positions match TRBD2. Sequenced: CD4+ T cells from PBMCs. The CDR3 DNA sequence: TGTGCCAGCAGTTTAAAAGTAGCGGGTCGTCATAGTGAGCAGTTCTTC. Its protein product is CASSLKVAGRHSEQFF.